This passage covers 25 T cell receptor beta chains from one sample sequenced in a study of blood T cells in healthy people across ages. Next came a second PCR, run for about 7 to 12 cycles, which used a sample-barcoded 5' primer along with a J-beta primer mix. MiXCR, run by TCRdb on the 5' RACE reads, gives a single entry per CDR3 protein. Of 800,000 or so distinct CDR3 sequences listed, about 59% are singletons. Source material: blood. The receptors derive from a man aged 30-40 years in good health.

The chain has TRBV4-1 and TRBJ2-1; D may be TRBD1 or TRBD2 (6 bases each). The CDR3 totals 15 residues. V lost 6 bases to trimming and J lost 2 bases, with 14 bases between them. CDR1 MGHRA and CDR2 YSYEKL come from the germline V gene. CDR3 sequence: CASRREDSPYNEQFF. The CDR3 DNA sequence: TGCGCCAGCAGGAGGGAGGACAGCCCCTACAATGAGCAGTTCTTC.

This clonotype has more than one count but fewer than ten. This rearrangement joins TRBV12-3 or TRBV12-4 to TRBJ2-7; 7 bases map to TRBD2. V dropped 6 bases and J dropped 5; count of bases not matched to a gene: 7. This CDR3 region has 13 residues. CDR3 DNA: TGTGCCAGCAGGGGACTACCGGGGAACGAGCAGTACTTC. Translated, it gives CASRGLPGNEQYF.

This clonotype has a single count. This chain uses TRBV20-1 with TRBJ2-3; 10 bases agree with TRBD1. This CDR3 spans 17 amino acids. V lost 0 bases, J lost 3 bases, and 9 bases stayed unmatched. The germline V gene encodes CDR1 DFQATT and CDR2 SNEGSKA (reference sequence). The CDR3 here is CSARDPRGQGMTDTQYF. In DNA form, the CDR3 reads TGCAGTGCTAGAGATCCCCGGGGACAGGGGATGACAGATACGCAGTATTTT.

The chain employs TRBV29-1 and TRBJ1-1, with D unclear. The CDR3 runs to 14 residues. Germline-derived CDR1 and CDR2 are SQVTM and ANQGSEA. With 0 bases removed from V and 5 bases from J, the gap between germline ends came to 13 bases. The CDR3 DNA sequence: TGCAGCGTTGAAGATTGGTCGGCTAGGACTGAAGCTTTCTTT. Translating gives CSVEDWSARTEAFF.

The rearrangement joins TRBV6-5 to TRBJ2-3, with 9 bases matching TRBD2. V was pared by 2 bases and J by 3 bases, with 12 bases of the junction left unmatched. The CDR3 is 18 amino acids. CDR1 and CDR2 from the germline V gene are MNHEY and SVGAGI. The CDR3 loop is CASSYQQVAGGRTDTQYF. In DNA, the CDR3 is TGTGCCAGCAGTTACCAGCAAGTCGCGGGGGGGCGGACAGATACGCAGTATTTT.

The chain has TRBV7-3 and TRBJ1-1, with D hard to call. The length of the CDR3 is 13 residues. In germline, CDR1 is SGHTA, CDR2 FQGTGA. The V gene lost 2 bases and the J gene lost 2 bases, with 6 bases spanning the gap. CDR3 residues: CASSLSINTEAFF. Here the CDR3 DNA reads TGTGCCAGCAGCTTATCCATCAACACTGAAGCTTTCTTT.

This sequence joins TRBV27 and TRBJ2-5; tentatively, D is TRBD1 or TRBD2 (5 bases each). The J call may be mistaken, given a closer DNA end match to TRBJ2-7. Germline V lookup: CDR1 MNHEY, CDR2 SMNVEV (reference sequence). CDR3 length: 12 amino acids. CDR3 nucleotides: TGTGCCAGCAGTTGGGGGACGGGCGAGCAGTACTTC. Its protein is CASSWGTGEQYF.

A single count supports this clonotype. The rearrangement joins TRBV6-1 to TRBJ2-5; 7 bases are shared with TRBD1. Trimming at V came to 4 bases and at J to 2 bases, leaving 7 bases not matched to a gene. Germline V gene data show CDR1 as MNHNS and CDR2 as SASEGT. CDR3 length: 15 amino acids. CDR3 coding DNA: TGTGCCAGCAGTGGACAGGGACAAATTCAAGAGACCCAGTACTTC. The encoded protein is CASSGQGQIQETQYF.

CDR3: CASTMGITGGNEQYF. The CDR3 region has the DNA TGTGCCAGCACCATGGGGATAACAGGGGGCAATGAGCAGTACTTC. The chain links TRBV3-1 to TRBJ2-5, with 9 nucleotides matching TRBD1. Germline values: CDR1 LGHDT, CDR2 YNNKEL (reference sequence). J lost 11 bases, V lost 7 bases, and 17 bases had no gene match. The CDR3 runs to 15 residues.

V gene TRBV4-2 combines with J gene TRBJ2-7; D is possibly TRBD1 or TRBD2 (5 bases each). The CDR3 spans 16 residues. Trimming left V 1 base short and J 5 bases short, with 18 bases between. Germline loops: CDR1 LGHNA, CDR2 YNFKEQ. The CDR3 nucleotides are TGTGCCAGCAGCCAAGGGGGCCCCAAGGGAGTCCACGAGCAGTACTTC. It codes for CASSQGGPKGVHEQYF.

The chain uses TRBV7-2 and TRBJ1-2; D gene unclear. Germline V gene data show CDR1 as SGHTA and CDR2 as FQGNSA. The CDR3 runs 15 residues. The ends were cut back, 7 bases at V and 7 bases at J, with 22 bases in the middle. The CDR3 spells CASTIDNTARGGYTF. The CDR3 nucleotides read TGTGCCAGCACCATAGATAACACAGCTCGCGGTGGCTACACCTTC.

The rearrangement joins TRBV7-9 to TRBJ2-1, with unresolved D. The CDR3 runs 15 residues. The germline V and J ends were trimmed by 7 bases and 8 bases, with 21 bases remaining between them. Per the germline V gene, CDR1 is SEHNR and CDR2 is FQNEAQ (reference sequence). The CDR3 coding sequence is TGTGCCAGCAAGGTTTGGGCCCCACCTGCGGATGAGCAGTTCTTC. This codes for CASKVWAPPADEQFF.

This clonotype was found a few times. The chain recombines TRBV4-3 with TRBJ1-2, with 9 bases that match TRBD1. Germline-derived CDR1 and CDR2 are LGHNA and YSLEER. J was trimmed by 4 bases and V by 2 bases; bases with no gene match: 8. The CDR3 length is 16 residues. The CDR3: CASSQTIGTGPYGYTF. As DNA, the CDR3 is TGCGCCAGCAGCCAAACAATAGGGACAGGGCCCTATGGCTACACCTTC.

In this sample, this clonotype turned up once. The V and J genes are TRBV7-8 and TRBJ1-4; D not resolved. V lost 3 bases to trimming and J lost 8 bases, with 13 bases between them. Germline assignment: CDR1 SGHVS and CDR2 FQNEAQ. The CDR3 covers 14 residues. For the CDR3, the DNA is TGTGCCAGCAGCTTGGCGGAAGGTCACGAAAAACTGTTTTTT. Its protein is CASSLAEGHEKLFF.

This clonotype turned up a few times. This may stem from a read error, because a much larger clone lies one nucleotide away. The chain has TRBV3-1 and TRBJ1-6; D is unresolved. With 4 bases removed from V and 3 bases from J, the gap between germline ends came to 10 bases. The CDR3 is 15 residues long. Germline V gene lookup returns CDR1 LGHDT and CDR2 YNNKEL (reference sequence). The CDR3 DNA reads TGTGCCAGCAGCCCAGACCGGGGCTATAATTCACCCCTCCACTTT. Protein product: CASSPDRGYNSPLHF.

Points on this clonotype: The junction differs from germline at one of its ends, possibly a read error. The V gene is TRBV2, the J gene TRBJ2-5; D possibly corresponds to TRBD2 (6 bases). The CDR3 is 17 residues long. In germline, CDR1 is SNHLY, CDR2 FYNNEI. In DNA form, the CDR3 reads TGCGCCAGCATCGGGCCGGAGACTAGTGGGTACCAAGAGACCCAGTACTTC. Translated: CASIGPETSGYQETQYF.

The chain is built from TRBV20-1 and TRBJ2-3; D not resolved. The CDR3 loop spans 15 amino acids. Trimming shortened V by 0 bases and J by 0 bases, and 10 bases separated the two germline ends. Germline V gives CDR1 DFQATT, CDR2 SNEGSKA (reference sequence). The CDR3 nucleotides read TGCAGTGCTAGAGATTGGTCAGCTAGCACAGATACGCAGTATTTT. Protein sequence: CSARDWSASTDTQYF.

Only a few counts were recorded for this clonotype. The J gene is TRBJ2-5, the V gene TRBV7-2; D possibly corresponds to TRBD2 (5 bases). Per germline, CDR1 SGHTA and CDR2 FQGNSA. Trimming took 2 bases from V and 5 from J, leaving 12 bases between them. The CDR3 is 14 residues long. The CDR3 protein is CASSLRIRGETQYF. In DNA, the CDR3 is TGTGCCAGCAGCTTACGTATCCGCGGGGAGACCCAGTACTTC.

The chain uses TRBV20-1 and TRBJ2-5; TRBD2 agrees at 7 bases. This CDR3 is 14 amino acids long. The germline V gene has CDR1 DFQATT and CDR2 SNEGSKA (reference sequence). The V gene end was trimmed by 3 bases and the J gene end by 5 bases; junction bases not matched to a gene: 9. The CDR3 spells CSASLRGGGETQYF. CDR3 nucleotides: TGCAGTGCTAGTCTCCGCGGGGGAGGGGAGACCCAGTACTTC.

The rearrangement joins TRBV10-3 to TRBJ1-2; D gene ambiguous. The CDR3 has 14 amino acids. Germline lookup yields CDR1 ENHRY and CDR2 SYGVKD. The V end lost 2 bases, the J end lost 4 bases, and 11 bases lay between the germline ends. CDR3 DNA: TGTGCCATCAGTGAGCCGACGCGCCTCTATGGCTACACCTTC. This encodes CAISEPTRLYGYTF.

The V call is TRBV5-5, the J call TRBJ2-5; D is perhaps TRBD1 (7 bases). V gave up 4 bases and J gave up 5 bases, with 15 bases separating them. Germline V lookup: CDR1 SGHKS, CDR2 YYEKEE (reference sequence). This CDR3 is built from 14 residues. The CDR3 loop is CASSPDRAGETQYF. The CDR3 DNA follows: TGTGCCAGCAGCCCTGACAGGGCGGGGGAGACCCAGTACTTC.

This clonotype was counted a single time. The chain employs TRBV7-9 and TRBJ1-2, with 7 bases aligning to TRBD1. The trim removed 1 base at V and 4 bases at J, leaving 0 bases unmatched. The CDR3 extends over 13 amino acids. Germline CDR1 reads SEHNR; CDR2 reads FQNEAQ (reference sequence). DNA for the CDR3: TGTGCCAGCAGCTTAGAGGGGGCCTATGGCTACACCTTC. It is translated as CASSLEGAYGYTF.

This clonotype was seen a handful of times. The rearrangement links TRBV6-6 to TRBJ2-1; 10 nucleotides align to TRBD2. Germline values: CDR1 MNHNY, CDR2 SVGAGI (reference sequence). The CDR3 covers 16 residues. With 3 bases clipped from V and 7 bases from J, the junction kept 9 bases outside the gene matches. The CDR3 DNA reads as TGTGCCAGCAGTTATTCGAGCGGGGGGGCCGGGAATGAGCAGTTCTTC. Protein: CASSYSSGGAGNEQFF.

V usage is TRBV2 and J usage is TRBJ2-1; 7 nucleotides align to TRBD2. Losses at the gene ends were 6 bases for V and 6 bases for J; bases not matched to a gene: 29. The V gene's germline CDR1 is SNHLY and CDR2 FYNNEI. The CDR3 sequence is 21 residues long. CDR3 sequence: CASSSSGITSDPEGAGNEQFF. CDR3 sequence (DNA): TGTGCCAGCAGCTCCTCTGGGATCACTAGCGACCCCGAAGGGGCTGGCAATGAGCAGTTCTTC.

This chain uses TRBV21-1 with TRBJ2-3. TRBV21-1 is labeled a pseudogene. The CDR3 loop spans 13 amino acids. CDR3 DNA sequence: TGTGCCAGCAGCAAATCCGGCGAAGATACGCAGTATTTT. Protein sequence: CASSKSGEDTQYF.